This T cell receptor beta chain was documented in a study of T-cell reconstitution after alpha-beta-depleted transplantation in children. Unique molecular identifiers were incorporated into the prepared TCRbeta library. In TCRdb, the PCR reads were re-called with MiXCR into one record per CDR3 protein. Of about 110,000 distinct CDR3 sequences listed, about 9.4% are singletons. This clonotype has at least ten counts. The clonotype originates from a human donor who donated a stem cell graft to a child with acute lymphoblastic leukemia. This material consisted of PBMCs from the stem cell graft donor, taken from the stem cell graft.

Here the CDR3 DNA reads TGTGCTAGTTCACTAGCGGGTGGCGCGACAGAGACCCAGTACTTC. Translating it yields CASSLAGGATETQYF. This chain joins TRBV12-5 and TRBJ2-5; 9 nucleotides match TRBD2. V lost 8 bases and J lost 4; bases outside the gene matches: 11. This CDR3 region has 15 residues. CDR1 is LGHNT, CDR2 FRNRAP, per germline. Full variable domain (remainder filled in from reference TRBV12-5 and TRBJ2-5): DARVTQTPRHKVTEMGQEVTMRCQPILGHNTVFWYRQTMMQGLELLAYFRNRAPLDDSGMPKDRFSAEMPDATLATLKIQPSEPRDSAVYFCASSLAGGATETQYFGPGTRLLVL.